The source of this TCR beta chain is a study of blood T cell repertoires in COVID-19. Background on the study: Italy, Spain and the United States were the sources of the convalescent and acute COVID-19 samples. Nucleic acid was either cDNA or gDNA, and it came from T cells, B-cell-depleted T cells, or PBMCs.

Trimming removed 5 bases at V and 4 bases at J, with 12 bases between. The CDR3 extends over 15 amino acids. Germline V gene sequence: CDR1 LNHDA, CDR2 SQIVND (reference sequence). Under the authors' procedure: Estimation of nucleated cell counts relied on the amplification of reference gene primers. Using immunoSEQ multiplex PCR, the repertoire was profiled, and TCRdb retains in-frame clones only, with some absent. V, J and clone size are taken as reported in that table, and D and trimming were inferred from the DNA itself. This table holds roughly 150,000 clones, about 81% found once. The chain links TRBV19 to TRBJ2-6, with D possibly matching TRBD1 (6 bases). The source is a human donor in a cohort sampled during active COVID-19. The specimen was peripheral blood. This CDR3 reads CASSQQGFGANVLTF. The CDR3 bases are TGTGCCAGTAGTCAACAGGGATTCGGGGCCAACGTCCTGACTTTC.